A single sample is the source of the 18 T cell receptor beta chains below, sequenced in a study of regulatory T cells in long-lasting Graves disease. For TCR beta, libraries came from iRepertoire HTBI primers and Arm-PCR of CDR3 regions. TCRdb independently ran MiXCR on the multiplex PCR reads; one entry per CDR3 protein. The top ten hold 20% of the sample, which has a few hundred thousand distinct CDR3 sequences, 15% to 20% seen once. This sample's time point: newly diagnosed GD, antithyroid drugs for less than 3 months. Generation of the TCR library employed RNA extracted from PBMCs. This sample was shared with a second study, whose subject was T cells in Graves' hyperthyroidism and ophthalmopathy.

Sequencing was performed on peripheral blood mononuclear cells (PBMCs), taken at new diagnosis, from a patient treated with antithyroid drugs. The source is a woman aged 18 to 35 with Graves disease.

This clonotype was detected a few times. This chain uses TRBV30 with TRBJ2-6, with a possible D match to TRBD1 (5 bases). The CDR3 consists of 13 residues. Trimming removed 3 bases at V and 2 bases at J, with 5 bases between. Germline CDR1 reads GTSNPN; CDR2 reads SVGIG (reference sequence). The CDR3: CAWRGPGANVLTF. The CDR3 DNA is TGTGCCTGGAGGGGGCCTGGGGCCAACGTCCTGACTTTC.

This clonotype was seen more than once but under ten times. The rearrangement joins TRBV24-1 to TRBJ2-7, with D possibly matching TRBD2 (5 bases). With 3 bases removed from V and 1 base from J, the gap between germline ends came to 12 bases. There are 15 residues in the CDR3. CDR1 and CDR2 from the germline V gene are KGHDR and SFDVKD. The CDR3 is CATSDGLGRSYEQYF. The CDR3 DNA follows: TGTGCCACCAGTGATGGACTGGGTCGGTCCTACGAGCAGTACTTC.

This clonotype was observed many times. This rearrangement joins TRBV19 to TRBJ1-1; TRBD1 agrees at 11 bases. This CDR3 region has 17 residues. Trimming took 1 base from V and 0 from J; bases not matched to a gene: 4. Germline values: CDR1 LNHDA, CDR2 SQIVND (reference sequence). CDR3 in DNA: TGTGCCAGTAGTATAGCGGACAGGGGGCTATTGAACACTGAAGCTTTCTTT. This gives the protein CASSIADRGLLNTEAFF. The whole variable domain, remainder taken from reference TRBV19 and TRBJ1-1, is DGGITQSPKYLFRKEGQNVTLSCEQNLNHDAMYWYRQDPGQGLRLIYYSQIVNDFQKGDIAEGYSVSREKKESFPLTVTSAQKNPTAFYLCASSIADRGLLNTEAFFGQGTRLTVV.

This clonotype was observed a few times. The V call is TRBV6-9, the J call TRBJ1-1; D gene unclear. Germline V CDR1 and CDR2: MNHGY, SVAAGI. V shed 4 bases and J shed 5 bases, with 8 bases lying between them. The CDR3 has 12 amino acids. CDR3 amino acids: CASSSTGTEAFF. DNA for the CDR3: TGTGCCAGCAGTTCAACCGGAACTGAAGCTTTCTTT.

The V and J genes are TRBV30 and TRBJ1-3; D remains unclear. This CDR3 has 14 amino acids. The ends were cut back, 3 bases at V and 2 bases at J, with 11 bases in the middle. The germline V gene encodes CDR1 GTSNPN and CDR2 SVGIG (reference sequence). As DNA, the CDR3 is TGTGCCTGGAGCGAAGCACTTACTGGAAACACCATATATTTT. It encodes CAWSEALTGNTIYF.

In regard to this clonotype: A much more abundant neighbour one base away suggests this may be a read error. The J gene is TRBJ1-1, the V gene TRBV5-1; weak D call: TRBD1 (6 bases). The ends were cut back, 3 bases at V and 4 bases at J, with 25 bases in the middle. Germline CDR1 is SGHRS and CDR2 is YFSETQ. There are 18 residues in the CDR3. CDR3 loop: CASSWRQAAPAMSTEAFF. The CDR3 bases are TGCGCCAGCAGCTGGAGACAGGCCGCCCCCGCCATGAGCACTGAAGCTTTCTTT.

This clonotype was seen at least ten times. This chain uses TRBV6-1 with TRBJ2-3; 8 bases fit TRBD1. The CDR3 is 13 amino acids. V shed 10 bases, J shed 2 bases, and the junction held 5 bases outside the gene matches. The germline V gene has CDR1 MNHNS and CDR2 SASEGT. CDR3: CAIRDRTTDTQYF. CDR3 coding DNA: TGTGCCATCCGGGACAGGACCACAGATACGCAGTATTTT.

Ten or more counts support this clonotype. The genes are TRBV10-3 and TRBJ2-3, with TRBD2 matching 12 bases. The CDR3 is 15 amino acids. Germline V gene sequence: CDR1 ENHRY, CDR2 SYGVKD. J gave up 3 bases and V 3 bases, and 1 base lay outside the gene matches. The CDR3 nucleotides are TGTGCCATCAGTGACCTAGCGGGGGGGACAGATACGCAGTATTTT. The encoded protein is CAISDLAGGTDTQYF.

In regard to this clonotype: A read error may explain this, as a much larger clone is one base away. For the CDR3, the DNA is TGCGCCAGCAGCTTGACGGACAGGGCGGCGGAGACCCAGTACTTC. Translation gives CASSLTDRAAETQYF. The chain couples TRBV5-1 to TRBJ2-5; 8 bases match TRBD1. Germline CDR1 reads SGHRS; CDR2 reads YFSETQ. Unmatched junction bases numbered 7, after V lost 1 base and J lost 5 bases. The CDR3 covers 15 residues.

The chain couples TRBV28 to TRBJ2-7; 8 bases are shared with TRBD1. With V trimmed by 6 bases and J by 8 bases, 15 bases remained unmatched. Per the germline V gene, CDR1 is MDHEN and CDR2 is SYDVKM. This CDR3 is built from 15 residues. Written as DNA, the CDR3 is TGTGCCAGCAGCCCTAGTGGGGGACAGGCTTTGAAGCAGTACTTC. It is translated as CASSPSGGQALKQYF.

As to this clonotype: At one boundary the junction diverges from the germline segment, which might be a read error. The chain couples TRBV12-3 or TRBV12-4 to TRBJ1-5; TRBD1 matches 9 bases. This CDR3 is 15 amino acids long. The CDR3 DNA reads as TGTGCCGGCAGTTTAACAGGGGGCGGCAATCAGCCCCAGCATTTT. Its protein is CAGSLTGGGNQPQHF.

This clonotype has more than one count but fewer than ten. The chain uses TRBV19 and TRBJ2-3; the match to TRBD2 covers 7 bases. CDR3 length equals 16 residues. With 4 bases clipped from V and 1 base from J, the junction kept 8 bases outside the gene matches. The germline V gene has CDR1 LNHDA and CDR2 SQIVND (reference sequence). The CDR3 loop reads CASSTPAGAGTDTQYF. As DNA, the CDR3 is TGTGCCAGTAGTACCCCGGCGGGAGCGGGCACAGATACGCAGTATTTT.

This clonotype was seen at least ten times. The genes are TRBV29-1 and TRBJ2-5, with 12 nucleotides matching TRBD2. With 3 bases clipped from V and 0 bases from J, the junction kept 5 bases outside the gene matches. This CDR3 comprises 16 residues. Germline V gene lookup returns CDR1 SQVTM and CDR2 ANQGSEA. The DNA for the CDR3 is TGCAGCGTTGATGGACTAGCGGGACTGTACCAAGAGACCCAGTACTTC. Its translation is CSVDGLAGLYQETQYF.

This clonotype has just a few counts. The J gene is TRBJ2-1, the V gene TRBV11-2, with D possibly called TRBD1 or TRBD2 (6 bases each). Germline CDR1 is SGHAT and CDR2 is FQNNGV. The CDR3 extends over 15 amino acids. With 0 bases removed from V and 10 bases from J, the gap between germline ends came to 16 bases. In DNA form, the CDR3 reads TGTGCCAGCAGCTTAGATCCGGGGGCTTTGGGGGAGCAGTTCTTC. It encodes CASSLDPGALGEQFF.

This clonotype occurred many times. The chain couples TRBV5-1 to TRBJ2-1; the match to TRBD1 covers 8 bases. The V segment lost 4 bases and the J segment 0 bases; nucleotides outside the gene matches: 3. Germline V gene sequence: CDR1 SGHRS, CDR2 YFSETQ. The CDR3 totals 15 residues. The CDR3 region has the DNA TGCGCCAGCAGCCCCCAGGGGGCCTCCTACAATGAGCAGTTCTTC. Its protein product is CASSPQGASYNEQFF.

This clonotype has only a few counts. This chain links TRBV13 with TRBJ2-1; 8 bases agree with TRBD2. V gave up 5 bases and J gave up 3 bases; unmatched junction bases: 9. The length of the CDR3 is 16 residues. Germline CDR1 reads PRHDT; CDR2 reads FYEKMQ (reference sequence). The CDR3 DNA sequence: TGTGCCAGCAGCCCTTTAGCGGGAATCCACTACAATGAGCAGTTCTTC. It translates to CASSPLAGIHYNEQFF.

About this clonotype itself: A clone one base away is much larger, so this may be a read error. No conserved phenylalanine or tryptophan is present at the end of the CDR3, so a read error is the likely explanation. CDR3 bases: TGTGCCAGCAGCGCCAGGGGGAACACTGAAGCTTTCCTT. Amino acids: CASSARGNTEAFL. This chain links TRBV9 with TRBJ1-1; tentative D call: TRBD1 (6 bases). From germline, CDR1 is SGDLS and CDR2 YYNGEE. The CDR3 is 13 residues long. Trimming removed 3 bases at V and 1 base at J, with 7 bases between.

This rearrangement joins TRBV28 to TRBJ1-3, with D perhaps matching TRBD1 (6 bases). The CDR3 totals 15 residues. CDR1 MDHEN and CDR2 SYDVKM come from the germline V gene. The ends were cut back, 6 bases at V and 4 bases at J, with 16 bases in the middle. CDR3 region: CASREQGTQGNTIYF. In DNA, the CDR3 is TGTGCCAGCAGGGAGCAGGGGACCCAAGGAAACACCATATATTTT.